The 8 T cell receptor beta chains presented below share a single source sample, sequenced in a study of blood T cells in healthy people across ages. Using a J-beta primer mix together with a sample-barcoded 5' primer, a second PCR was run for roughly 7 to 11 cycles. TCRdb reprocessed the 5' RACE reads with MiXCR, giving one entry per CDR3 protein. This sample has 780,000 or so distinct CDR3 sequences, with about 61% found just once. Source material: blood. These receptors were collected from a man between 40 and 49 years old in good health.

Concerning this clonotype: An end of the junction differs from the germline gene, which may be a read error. This chain's CDR3 is CASSLDRPGEIRVYGYTF. CDR3 bases: TGTGCCAGTAGTTTAGATCGCCCAGGGGAAATAAGAGTCTATGGCTACACCTTC. The chain carries TRBV28 and TRBJ1-2; D may be TRBD1 (6 bases). The CDR3 consists of 18 residues. Germline V gives CDR1 MDHEN, CDR2 SYDVKM.

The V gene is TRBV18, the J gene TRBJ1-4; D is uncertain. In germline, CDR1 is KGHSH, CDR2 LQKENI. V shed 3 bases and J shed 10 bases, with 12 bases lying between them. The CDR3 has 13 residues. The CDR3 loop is CASSPYQDRKLFF. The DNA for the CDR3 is TGTGCCAGCTCACCTTACCAAGATCGAAAACTGTTTTTT.

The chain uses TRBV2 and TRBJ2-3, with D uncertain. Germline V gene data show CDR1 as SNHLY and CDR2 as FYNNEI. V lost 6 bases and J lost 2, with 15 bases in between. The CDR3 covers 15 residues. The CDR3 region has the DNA TGTGCCAGCAGCCTCTCCCTCGATCCCACAGATACGCAGTATTTT. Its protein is CASSLSLDPTDTQYF.

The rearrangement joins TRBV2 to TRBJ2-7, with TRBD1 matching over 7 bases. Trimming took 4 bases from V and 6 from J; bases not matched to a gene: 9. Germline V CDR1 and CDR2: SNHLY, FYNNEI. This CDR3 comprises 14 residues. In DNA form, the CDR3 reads TGTGCCAGCAGTGTTGGTTTGAGGGACAGCGAGCAGTACTTC. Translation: CASSVGLRDSEQYF.

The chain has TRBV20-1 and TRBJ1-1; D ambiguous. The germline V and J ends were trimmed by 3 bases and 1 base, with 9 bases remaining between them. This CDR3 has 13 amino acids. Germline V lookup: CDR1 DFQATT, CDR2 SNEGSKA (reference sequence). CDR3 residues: CSASDRANTEAFF. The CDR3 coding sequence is TGCAGTGCTAGCGATCGGGCGAACACTGAAGCTTTCTTT.

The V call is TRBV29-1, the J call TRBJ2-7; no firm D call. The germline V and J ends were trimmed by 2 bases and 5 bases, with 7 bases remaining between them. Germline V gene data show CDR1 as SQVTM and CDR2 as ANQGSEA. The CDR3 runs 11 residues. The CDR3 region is CSVEIWNEQYF. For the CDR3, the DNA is TGCAGCGTTGAAATCTGGAACGAGCAGTACTTC.

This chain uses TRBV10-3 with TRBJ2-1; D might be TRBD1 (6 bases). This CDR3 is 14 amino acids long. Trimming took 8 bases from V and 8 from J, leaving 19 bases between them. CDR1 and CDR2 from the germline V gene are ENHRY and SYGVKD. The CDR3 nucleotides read TGTGCCATCCAGCGCATGGGGGCTGTCTATGAGCAGTTCTTC. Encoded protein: CAIQRMGAVYEQFF.

CDR3 in amino acids: CASSLSSSGYEQYF. CDR3 nucleotide sequence: TGTGCCAGCAGCTTGTCATCGAGCGGCTACGAGCAGTACTTC. The chain joins TRBV5-5 to TRBJ2-7; weak D call: TRBD2 (5 bases). Germline lookup yields CDR1 SGHKS and CDR2 YYEKEE (reference sequence). The CDR3 covers 14 residues. With 1 base removed from V and 3 bases from J, the gap between germline ends came to 11 bases.